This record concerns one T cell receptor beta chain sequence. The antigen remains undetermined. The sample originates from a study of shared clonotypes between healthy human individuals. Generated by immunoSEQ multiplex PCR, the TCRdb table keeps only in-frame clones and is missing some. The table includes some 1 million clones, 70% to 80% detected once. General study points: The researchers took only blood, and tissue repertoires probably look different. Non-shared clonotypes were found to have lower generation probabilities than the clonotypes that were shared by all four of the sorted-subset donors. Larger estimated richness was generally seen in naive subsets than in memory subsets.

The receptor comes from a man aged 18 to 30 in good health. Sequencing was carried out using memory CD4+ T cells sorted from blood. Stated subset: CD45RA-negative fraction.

In DNA, the CDR3 is TGTGCCAGCAGTGATAGTTTTAGCGGTTATACGCAGTATTTT. Amino acids: CASSDSFSGYTQYF. The rearrangement uses TRBV6-5 and TRBJ2-3; TRBD2 is a possible D gene (6 bases). The CDR3 runs to 14 residues. V shed 5 bases and J shed 7 bases, with 16 bases lying between them. Germline CDR1 is MNHEY and CDR2 is SVGAGI.